One and the same sample provided the 20 T cell receptor beta chains below, sequenced in a study of CD8 T cells in Susac syndrome. Reverse transcription of roughly 0.5 to 1 ug RNA used random hexamers. MiXCR, run by TCRdb on the immunoSEQ multiplex PCR reads, gives a single entry per CDR3 protein. This table has around 170,000 distinct CDR3 sequences, 90% to 95% appearing once. The sequencing input was CD4+ T cells from PBMCs. The receptors originated from a human donor with Susac syndrome.

The rearrangement links TRBV18 to TRBJ1-1, with TRBD1 identical over 11 bases. The CDR3 sequence is 16 residues long. V trimming: 2 bases; J trimming: 0 bases; junction bases outside the gene matches: 2. Germline V lookup: CDR1 KGHSH, CDR2 LQKENI. CDR3 in DNA: TGTGCCAGCTCACCAGGACAGGGGGCTCTGAACACTGAAGCTTTCTTT. It codes for CASSPGQGALNTEAFF.

Notes on this clonotype: One end of the junction is discordant with germline, which a read error may explain. The V call is TRBV7-8, the J call TRBJ1-6, with 7 bases that match TRBD1. Germline loops: CDR1 SGHVS, CDR2 FQNEAQ. The CDR3 runs to 14 residues. CDR3 sequence (DNA): TGTGCCAGCAGTTTAGGGACAGAGTGGTCACCCCTCCACTTT. It codes for CASSLGTEWSPLHF. The variable domain in full, completed from reference TRBV7-8 and TRBJ1-6, reads GAGVSQSPRYKVAKRGQDVALRCDPISGHVSLFWYQQALGQGPEFLTYFQNEAQLDKSGLPSDRFFAERPEGSVSTLKIQRTQQEDSAVYLCASSLGTEWSPLHFGNGTRLTVT.

The rearrangement uses TRBV7-3 and TRBJ2-1, with a possible D match to TRBD1 (5 bases). Germline V gives CDR1 SGHTA, CDR2 FQGTGA. The V end lost 5 bases, the J end lost 8 bases, and 13 bases lay between the germline ends. This CDR3 has 13 amino acids. This CDR3 is CASSPRQGHEQFF. The CDR3 DNA sequence: TGTGCCAGCAGCCCCCGGCAGGGCCATGAGCAGTTCTTC.

The chain carries TRBV5-1 and TRBJ2-5; the match to TRBD2 covers 7 bases. The germline gives CDR1 SGHRS, CDR2 YFSETQ. This CDR3 is built from 14 residues. Unmatched junction bases numbered 5, after V lost 4 bases and J lost 2 bases. The chain's CDR3 is CASSNPGGQETQYF. CDR3 sequence (DNA): TGCGCCAGCAGCAATCCGGGGGGTCAAGAGACCCAGTACTTC.

The gene calls are TRBV4-2 and TRBJ2-3; 9 bases map to TRBD2. CDR3 length: 15 amino acids. V shed 0 bases and J 4 bases; nucleotides not matched to a gene: 2. The germline V gene has CDR1 LGHNA and CDR2 YNFKEQ. CDR3 bases: TGTGCCAGCAGCCAAGAAGCGGGGGGCCCAGATACGCAGTATTTT. It is translated as CASSQEAGGPDTQYF.

The chain has TRBV5-1 and TRBJ2-3; possibly TRBD1 or TRBD2 for D (5 bases each). CDR3 length: 14 amino acids. Trimming removed 7 bases at V and 3 bases at J, with 15 bases between. The germline V gene encodes CDR1 SGHRS and CDR2 YFSETQ. CDR3 residues: CASREGLVTDTQYF. In DNA form, the CDR3 reads TGCGCCAGCCGCGAGGGGCTGGTGACAGATACGCAGTATTTT.

This clonotype was counted between two and nine times. The gene calls are TRBV27 and TRBJ2-5, with D unresolved. The CDR3 is made up of 11 amino acids. Deletions cut 8 bases from V and 5 bases from J, with 9 bases between. In germline, CDR1 is MNHEY, CDR2 SMNVEV (reference sequence). In nucleotides, the CDR3 is TGTGCCAGCGGAAACTGGGAGACCCAGTACTTC. This sequence encodes CASGNWETQYF.

This sequence joins TRBV20-1 and TRBJ1-1; weak D call: TRBD1 (5 bases). Germline-derived CDR1 and CDR2 are DFQATT and SNEGSKA (reference sequence). The CDR3 covers 14 residues. Trimming shortened V by 2 bases and J by 6 bases, and 16 bases separated the two germline ends. In nucleotides, the CDR3 is TGCAGTGCTAGATACCCCCGAGGGGTCGCTGAAGCTTTCTTT. Residues: CSARYPRGVAEAFF.

The chain joins TRBV5-4 to TRBJ1-1; D gene ambiguous. This CDR3 region has 14 residues. Trimming removed 2 bases at V and 4 bases at J, with 12 bases between. In germline, CDR1 is SGHNT, CDR2 YYREEE (reference sequence). CDR3 in amino acids: CASSLKGLGTEAFF. The CDR3 region has the DNA TGTGCCAGCAGCTTAAAAGGTCTGGGCACTGAAGCTTTCTTT.

This sequence joins TRBV15 and TRBJ2-5; 9 positions agree with TRBD2. The germline gives CDR1 LNHNV, CDR2 YYDKDF (reference sequence). The CDR3 length is 19 residues. The ends lost 3 bases at V and 0 bases at J; junction bases unmatched: 14. CDR3 sequence: CATSSTQGLAGRHQETQYF. CDR3 nucleotides: TGTGCCACCAGCAGTACCCAAGGGCTAGCGGGGCGACACCAAGAGACCCAGTACTTC. The whole variable domain, remainder taken from reference TRBV15 and TRBJ2-5, is DAMVIQNPRYQVTQFGKPVTLSCSQTLNHNVMYWYQQKSSQAPKLLFHYYDKDFNNEADTPDNFQSRRPNTSFCFLDIRSPGLGDTAMYLCATSSTQGLAGRHQETQYFGPGTRLLVL.

CDR3 amino acids: CASSLAAGIYEQYF. Written as DNA, the CDR3 is TGTGCCAGCAGCTTAGCGGCAGGGATTTACGAGCAGTACTTC. V gene TRBV7-9 combines with J gene TRBJ2-7; TRBD1 is a possible D gene (5 bases). CDR1 is SEHNR, CDR2 FQNEAQ, per germline (reference sequence). The length of the CDR3 is 14 residues. Trimming took off 0 bases at V and 4 bases at J, with 10 bases between the two ends.

The CDR3 is CASRNAGARYEQYF. The CDR3 DNA reads TGTGCCAGCAGGAACGCGGGGGCCCGGTACGAGCAGTACTTC. The V and J genes are TRBV25-1 and TRBJ2-7, with D possibly matching TRBD2 (7 bases). V lost 6 bases and J lost 4, with 16 bases in between. The CDR3 contains 14 residues. CDR1 is MGHDK, CDR2 SYGVNS, per germline.

The rearrangement joins TRBV27 to TRBJ1-2, with D possibly matching TRBD1 (5 bases). The CDR3 totals 12 residues. V was pared by 4 bases and J by 8 bases, with 11 bases between. Germline-derived CDR1 and CDR2 are MNHEY and SMNVEV (reference sequence). CDR3 coding DNA: TGTGCCAGCAGTTCCCGATGGGACGGCTACACCTTC. It codes for CASSSRWDGYTF.

The count of this clonotype is one. The chain recombines TRBV20-1 with TRBJ2-1; a possible D gene is TRBD2 (5 bases). The CDR3 extends over 11 amino acids. CDR1 and CDR2 (germline): DFQATT, SNEGSKA (reference sequence). Deletions cut 6 bases from V and 7 bases from J, with 10 bases between. This chain's CDR3 is CSAHTRNEQFF. The CDR3 DNA reads as TGCAGTGCCCATACTAGGAATGAGCAGTTCTTC.

The V gene is TRBV6-5, the J gene TRBJ2-3; 7 bases map to TRBD2. The ends lost 6 bases at V and 3 bases at J; junction bases unmatched: 6. This CDR3 contains 14 residues. The germline gives CDR1 MNHEY, CDR2 SVGAGI. The CDR3 coding sequence is TGTGCCAGCAGGCAACCGGGAGGAACAGATACGCAGTATTTT. Translating it yields CASRQPGGTDTQYF.

In its sample, this clonotype was seen a few times. The chain joins TRBV20-1 to TRBJ2-5, with TRBD2 as a possible D gene (7 bases). The germline V gene has CDR1 DFQATT and CDR2 SNEGSKA (reference sequence). Trimming pared 7 bases from V and 1 base from J, leaving 10 bases between. The length of the CDR3 is 12 residues. The CDR3 protein is CSVAGAQETQYF. CDR3 DNA sequence: TGCAGTGTGGCGGGGGCCCAAGAGACCCAGTACTTC.

This clonotype was observed at least ten times. V usage is TRBV12-3 or TRBV12-4 and J usage is TRBJ1-2, with a possible D match to TRBD1 (6 bases). This CDR3 is 15 amino acids long. Trimming left V 4 bases short and J 4 bases short, with 16 bases between. The CDR3 DNA reads TGTGCCAGCAGTTCCCCAGGGGCAGGGAGCTATGGCTACACCTTC. It codes for CASSSPGAGSYGYTF.

The chain is built from TRBV25-1 and TRBJ2-5; the D gene could be TRBD1 or TRBD2 (6 bases each). The CDR3 is 15 residues long. Trimming shortened V by 4 bases and J by 4 bases, and 16 bases separated the two germline ends. In germline, CDR1 is MGHDK, CDR2 SYGVNS. CDR3 sequence (DNA): TGTGCCAGCAGTGCCCTCTCCGGGGGCAGAGAGACCCAGTACTTC. As protein: CASSALSGGRETQYF.

The chain recombines TRBV3-1 with TRBJ1-4, with D possibly TRBD1 on 6 matching bases. The CDR3 is made up of 14 amino acids. Looked up from germline, CDR1 is LGHDT and CDR2 is YNNKEL (reference sequence). Trimming took off 1 base at V and 8 bases at J, with 11 bases between the two ends. CDR3 in amino acids: CASSQGDNREKLFF. The CDR3 DNA sequence: TGTGCCAGCAGCCAAGGGGACAATCGGGAAAAACTGTTTTTT.

This clonotype occurred once. This chain links TRBV6-2 or TRBV6-3 with TRBJ2-3; D gene uncertain. The length of the CDR3 is 13 residues. V was pared by 2 bases and J by 7 bases, with 10 bases between. CDR1 MNHEY and CDR2 SVGEGT come from the germline V gene. The CDR3 coding sequence is TGTGCCAGCAGTTACACCAAAAGCAATACGCAGTATTTT. As protein: CASSYTKSNTQYF.